This T cell receptor (beta chain) was captured by sequencing in a study of blood T cell repertoires in COVID-19. In the study overall: T cells, B-cell-depleted T cells, or PBMCs provided the cDNA or gDNA that served as material.

V was clipped by 3 bases and J by 4 bases; unmatched bases: 1. This CDR3 has 14 amino acids. Germline values: CDR1 MNHNS, CDR2 SASEGT. Original handling: Cell counts per sample came from amplifying reference gene primers. The data were produced by immunoSEQ multiplex PCR, yet TCRdb's version contains in-frame clones alone and is incomplete. V and J calls and clone size are as listed in that table; D and trimming were resolved from the DNA. The sample lists around 280,000 clones; about 90% were seen once. The sample taken for sequencing was PBMCs or T cells enriched from blood (not recorded which). The source is a woman aged 18 to 35 with acute COVID-19. The J gene is TRBJ1-1, the V gene TRBV6-1; 11 bases map to TRBD1. CDR3 sequence reads: CASSEGTGGTEAFF. The CDR3 region has the DNA TGTGCCAGCAGTGAGGGGACAGGGGGCACTGAAGCTTTCTTT.